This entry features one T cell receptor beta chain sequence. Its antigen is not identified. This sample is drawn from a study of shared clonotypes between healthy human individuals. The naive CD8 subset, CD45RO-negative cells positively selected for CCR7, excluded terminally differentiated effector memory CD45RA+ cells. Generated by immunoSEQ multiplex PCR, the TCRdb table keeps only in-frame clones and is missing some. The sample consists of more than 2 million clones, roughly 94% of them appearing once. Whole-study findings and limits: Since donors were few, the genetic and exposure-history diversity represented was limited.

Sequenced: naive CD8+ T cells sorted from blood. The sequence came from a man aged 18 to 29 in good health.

In DNA, the CDR3 is TGTGCCAGCAGTTCCCCGGAGAATTCACCCCTCCACTTT. As protein: CASSSPENSPLHF. The rearrangement uses TRBV28 and TRBJ1-6; D call uncertain. V was cut by 4 bases and J by 7 bases, with 8 bases left in between. This CDR3 is 13 amino acids long. Germline V CDR1 and CDR2: MDHEN, SYDVKM.